Listed below are T cell receptor beta chains from one sample, sequenced in a study of blood T cell repertoires in COVID-19. Data came from immunoSEQ multiplex PCR; TCRdb stores just in-frame clones and leaves some out. The sample shows around 220,000 clones, about 85% of them seen only once. The sample taken for sequencing was peripheral blood. All receptors come from a young man with active or convalescent COVID-19. Each CDR3 is given with its conserved first and last residue. Each record gives: J gene, V gene, D gene, clone size, CDR3 DNA, CDR3 protein. D genes are given only for firm matches. A clone size is listed for some rows: how often the clone was seen (once, few, many), or a class if it is expanded.

TRBJ2-5,TRBV4-3,NA,NA,TGCGCCAGCAGCCAAGGAGCCCCGATGACAGGACAAGAGACCCAGTACTTC,CASSQGAPMTGQETQYF
TRBJ1-2,TRBV7-9,NA,NA,TGTGCCAGCAGCTTAACGGGGGTTCGTGGCTACACCTTC,CASSLTGVRGYTF
TRBJ2-7,TRBV10-3,NA,NA,TGTGCCATCAGTGCAGGGGGGGAGCAGTACTTC,CAISAGGEQYF
TRBJ1-2,TRBV2,TRBD1,few,TGTGCCAGCAGTGAGCAGGGGGAGGTCGATGGCTACACCTTC,CASSEQGEVDGYTF
TRBJ1-6,TRBV19,NA,few,TGTGCCAGTAAGGCTGGGGGGTATTCACCCCTCCACTTT,CASKAGGYSPLHF
TRBJ1-2,TRBV18,NA,NA,TGTGCCAGCTCACCACCGCGGGGGAGGAGGCGCGACTATGGCTACACCTTC,CASSPPRGRRRDYGYTF
TRBJ2-5,TRBV6-6,TRBD2,NA,TGTGCCAGCAGTTACGAAGCGGGAGGCCGAGAGACCCAGTACTTC,CASSYEAGGRETQYF
TRBJ1-1,TRBV27,NA,NA,TGTGCCAGCAGTTTATCCCGCATAGGAGTCACTGAAGCTTTCTTT,CASSLSRIGVTEAFF
TRBJ1-5,TRBV12-3/TRBV12-4,NA,few,TGTGCCAGCAGTCGTTATAGCAATCAGCCCCAGCATTTT,CASSRYSNQPQHF
TRBJ2-1,TRBV7-2,TRBD1,NA,TGTGCCAGCAGCCTACAGGGGGTACCCTACAATGAGCAGTTCTTC,CASSLQGVPYNEQFF
TRBJ1-1,TRBV18,NA,once,TGTGCCAGCTCACCGAGAGGTCGGAACACTGAAGCTTTCTTT,CASSPRGRNTEAFF
TRBJ1-2,TRBV14,NA,NA,TGTGCCAGCAGTATACAGCCTGGCTATGGCTACACCTTC,CASSIQPGYGYTF
TRBJ2-2,TRBV5-4,TRBD1,many,TGTGCCAGCAGACCACAGGGGTGGGCCGGGGAGCTGTTTTTT,CASRPQGWAGELFF
TRBJ2-1,TRBV10-2,TRBD2,few,TGCGCCAGCTCATTAGCGGGAGGGCCCACCTACAATGAGCAGTTCTTC,CASSLAGGPTYNEQFF
TRBJ1-3,TRBV29-1,NA,few,TGCAGCGTTGAAGTGTCCGGAGTTGGAAACACCATATATTTT,CSVEVSGVGNTIYF
TRBJ1-1,TRBV7-8,TRBD1,few,TGTGCCAGCAGCCCCTACAGGGGGGACACTGAAGCTTTCTTT,CASSPYRGDTEAFF
TRBJ2-5,TRBV6-2/TRBV6-3,TRBD1,NA,TGTGCCAGCAGTAATCGACAGGGTCCCGAGACCCAGTACTTC,CASSNRQGPETQYF
TRBJ2-2,TRBV6-2/TRBV6-3,TRBD1,NA,TGTGCCAGCAGTTACGCGTCGACAGGGACGAACACCGGGGAGCTGTTTTTT,CASSYASTGTNTGELFF
TRBJ1-1,TRBV6-5,TRBD1,once,TGTGCCTTCCCGGGACAGGGGGACACTGAAGCTTTCTTT,CAFPGQGDTEAFF
TRBJ1-2,TRBV6-2/TRBV6-3,NA,NA,TGTGCCAGCAGTTTCAGTCACAGGGAAGGCTACACCTTC,CASSFSHREGYTF
TRBJ2-7,TRBV21-1,NA,NA,TGTGCCAGCAGGGGATCCGGGAGCCACGAGCAGTACTTC,CASRGSGSHEQYF
TRBJ1-2,TRBV28,NA,NA,TGTGCCAGCCTCGGGGGCTATGGCTACACCTTC,CASLGGYGYTF
TRBJ2-1,TRBV28,NA,NA,TGTGCCGCCACCGGGACACGGGCCCGGGAGCAGTTCTTC,CAATGTRAREQFF
TRBJ2-1,TRBV9,NA,NA,TGTGCCAGCAGCAGGGGGTTCGGTAATGAGCAGTTCTTC,CASSRGFGNEQFF
TRBJ2-5,TRBV4-3,TRBD2,NA,TGCGCCAGCAGCCAAGCTGCTCGAGGACTAGCGGGAAAAGAGACCCAGTACTTC,CASSQAARGLAGKETQYF
TRBJ2-7,TRBV6-2/TRBV6-3,NA,NA,TGTGCCAGCAGTTACTCTTTACGGGACTCTTCCTACGAGCAGTACTTC,CASSYSLRDSSYEQYF
TRBJ1-2,TRBV28,NA,NA,TGTGCCAGCAGTTTTCACGGGGTTTCCTATGGCTACACCTTC,CASSFHGVSYGYTF
TRBJ2-3,TRBV6-1,TRBD2,NA,TGTGCCAGCAGTGCTCAGACTAGCGGGCCTAGCACAGATACGCAGTATTTT,CASSAQTSGPSTDTQYF
TRBJ1-1,TRBV7-8,NA,NA,TGTGCCAGCAGCTTACTCGGGCAGGGGACTGAAGCTTTCTTT,CASSLLGQGTEAFF
TRBJ2-5,TRBV6-1,NA,NA,TGTGCCAGCAGTGAAGCGCTGGCGGTCGGCTACCAAGAGACCCAGTACTTC,CASSEALAVGYQETQYF
TRBJ2-4,TRBV2,TRBD1,NA,TGTGCCAGCAGTGATCAGGGGGCTATCAAAAACATTCAGTACTTC,CASSDQGAIKNIQYF
TRBJ2-7,TRBV9,NA,NA,TGTGCCAGCAGCGTTAGCGGCGCCGCGTCCTACGAGCAGTACTTC,CASSVSGAASYEQYF
TRBJ2-7,TRBV5-5,TRBD2,NA,TGTGCCAGCAGCTTGGGGCTAGCGGGGGGCTACGAGCAGTACTTC,CASSLGLAGGYEQYF
TRBJ1-2,TRBV4-1,NA,NA,TGCGCCAGCAGCCAAGTGGGGGGACCTTATGGCTACACCTTC,CASSQVGGPYGYTF
TRBJ1-4,TRBV28,NA,NA,TGTGCCAGCAGTGAGGCAGGGGCTAATGAAAAACTGTTTTTT,CASSEAGANEKLFF
TRBJ1-5,TRBV7-7,TRBD1,NA,TGTGCTAGCAGCGGGACAGGATGGTCCAATCAGCCCCAGCATTTT,CASSGTGWSNQPQHF
TRBJ1-2,TRBV5-4,TRBD1,few,TGTGCCAGCAGCCCCTGGGAAACAGGGGGCTTCCGTGGCTACACCTTC,CASSPWETGGFRGYTF
TRBJ1-5,TRBV5-5,NA,NA,TGTGCCAGCAGCTTGGAGGGGGTTAGCAATCAGCCCCAGCATTTT,CASSLEGVSNQPQHF
TRBJ1-1,TRBV2,NA,once,TGTGCCAGCAGTGGCCGACAGGCGACGACTGAAGCTTTCTTT,CASSGRQATTEAFF
TRBJ2-1,TRBV7-6,NA,NA,TGTGCCAGCAGCCCTTCGGTAACTAGCAGCTACAATGAGCAGTTCTTC,CASSPSVTSSYNEQFF
TRBJ2-5,TRBV9,NA,NA,TGTGCCAGCAGCGAAGCGATCGGGTTGGAGACCCAGTACTTC,CASSEAIGLETQYF
TRBJ1-2,TRBV6-5,TRBD1,NA,TGTGCCAGCAGTCCGGACAGGGGGCTTCGTGGCTACACCTTC,CASSPDRGLRGYTF
TRBJ1-1,TRBV7-9,NA,NA,TGTGCCAGCAGCTTATTGGGGGGTGAAGCTTTCTTT,CASSLLGGEAFF
TRBJ2-1,TRBV15,TRBD2,NA,TGTGCCACCAGCAGAGGGGGCGGGAGTGAGCATGAGCAGTTCTTC,CATSRGGGSEHEQFF
TRBJ1-2,TRBV2,NA,NA,TGTGCCAGCAGTGAGGGGGGATATGGCTACACCTTC,CASSEGGYGYTF
TRBJ2-1,TRBV2,TRBD2,NA,TGTGCCAGCACAGGAGCGGGAGGGGGCTACAATGAGCAGTTCTTC,CASTGAGGGYNEQFF